This T cell receptor (beta chain) was documented in a study of blood T cell repertoires in COVID-19. Study information: Acute and convalescent COVID-19 specimens originated in the United States, Italy and Spain. PBMCs, B-cell-depleted T cells, or T cells were the source of the cDNA or gDNA that made up the material.

The length of the CDR3 is 18 residues. Trimming cost V 0 bases and J 0 bases, with 15 bases left between them. CDR1 is LNHNV, CDR2 YYDKDF, per germline (reference sequence). This clone appeared a few times. In the authors' workflow: Nucleated cell counts were estimated from reference gene primer amplification. Using immunoSEQ multiplex PCR, the repertoire was profiled, and TCRdb retains in-frame clones only, with some absent. V and J calls and clone size are those listed in that table; D and trimming were worked out from the DNA. The top ten clones hold roughly a fifth of a sample with about 36,000 clones, about nine tenths of them seen once.

The J gene is TRBJ1-5, the V gene TRBV15; possible D gene TRBD1, 6 bases. Material: peripheral blood. This clonotype was sampled from a man in his 70s with acute or convalescent COVID-19. CDR3 nucleotides: TGTGCCACCAGCAGAGATTCGGACAGAAAGTATAGCAATCAGCCCCAGCATTTT. This codes for CATSRDSDRKYSNQPQHF.